A selection of T cell receptor beta chains follows, all from one sample in a study of response to subunit inactivated influenza vaccine. TCRdb reanalysed the RT-PCR reads using MiXCR and keeps one entry per CDR3 protein. The repertoire holds roughly 700,000 distinct CDR3 sequences, with more than 15% as singletons. Sequencing was performed on PBMCs from blood, taken about 13 days after vaccination. All receptors derive from a man between 50 and 59 years old who received an inactivated influenza vaccine. CDR3s include the opening cysteine and the closing phenylalanine or tryptophan. D genes are given only for firm matches. Clone size appears in some rows only: once, few, many, or a class for an expanded clone.

length	V	size	D	J	DNA	CDR3
11	TRBV19	NA	NA	TRBJ2-1	TGTGCCAGTAGTTTCACGGGACTCCTTTTCTTC	CASSFTGLLFF
17	TRBV11-2	few	NA	TRBJ1-1	TGTGCCAGCAGCCTGCTGGCGGGGGGGGGCCCGAGGACTGAAGCTTTCTTT	CASSLLAGGGPRTEAFF
13	TRBV6-1	many	NA	TRBJ2-1	TGTGCCGTGGAAGTCCGCTCCTACAATGAGCAGTTCTTC	CAVEVRSYNEQFF
15	TRBV6-1	NA	NA	TRBJ1-2	TGTGCCAGCAGTCCCGTGAGGCGGGCTTTGGATGGCTACACCTTC	CASSPVRRALDGYTF
15	TRBV5-6	many	NA	TRBJ2-2	TGTGCCAGCAGTCGCGGGACACCGAACACCGGGGAGCTGTTTTTT	CASSRGTPNTGELFF
15	TRBV9	many	TRBD2	TRBJ2-1	TGTGCCAGCAGCGCTAGCGGCGGGAAATACAATGAGCAGTTCTTC	CASSASGGKYNEQFF
11	TRBV29-1	NA	NA	TRBJ2-1	TGCAGCGTGGCCAGGGAAAATGAGCAGTTCTTC	CSVARENEQFF
15	TRBV15	NA	NA	TRBJ2-5	TGTGCCACCAGCAGTAGTCGGTCCCGAACCGAGACCCAGTACTTC	CATSSSRSRTETQYF
18	TRBV15	few	TRBD1	TRBJ2-7	TGTGCCACCAGCAGAGTTCTTTATTTGGGACAGCCCACCCACGAGCAGTACTTC	CATSRVLYLGQPTHEQYF
13	TRBV6-1	NA	NA	TRBJ1-1	TGTGCCAGCAGCCTAACCGGGAACAGGGTGGCTTTCTTT	CASSLTGNRVAFF
15	TRBV9	NA	TRBD2	TRBJ2-2	TGTGCCAGCAGCTTAACGGGGCGGGAGGCCGGGGAGCTGTTTTTT	CASSLTGREAGELFF
14	TRBV28	NA	TRBD1	TRBJ2-1	TGTGCCAGCAGATCTACAGGGGGCCGGGGTGAGCAGTTCTTC	CASRSTGGRGEQFF
15	TRBV5-6	NA	NA	TRBJ2-3	TGTGCCAGCAGCTTCGGATTCCCTAGCACAGATACGCAGTATTTT	CASSFGFPSTDTQYF
17	TRBV19	NA	TRBD1	TRBJ2-1	TGTGCCAGTAGCCGTGGGACAGGACTCAGGTCCTACAATGAGCAGTTCTTC	CASSRGTGLRSYNEQFF
14	TRBV7-2	few	NA	TRBJ2-3	TGTGCCAGCAGCTTAGCGACACTGGGGAGCGGGCAGTATTTT	CASSLATLGSGQYF
13	TRBV6-5	NA	NA	TRBJ2-3	TGTGCCAGCAGTTCCACGCGTCTCGGTACGCAGTATTTT	CASSSTRLGTQYF
13	TRBV27	few	NA	TRBJ2-5	TGTGCCAGCAGTTTCCGGGAGAAAGAGACCCAGTACTTC	CASSFREKETQYF
15	TRBV7-9	many	TRBD1	TRBJ1-6	TGTGCCAGCAGCCCGGTGACAGGGATTGGATCACCCCTCCACTTT	CASSPVTGIGSPLHF
15	TRBV12-5	NA	NA	TRBJ2-2	TGTGCTAGTGGTTTAAGTATTGGAAGTATCGGGGAGCTGTTTTTT	CASGLSIGSIGELFF
15	TRBV4-2	few	TRBD1	TRBJ1-6	TGTGCCAGCAGCCAATATGACAGGGGTAATTCACCCCTCCACTTT	CASSQYDRGNSPLHF
16	TRBV24-1	few	TRBD1	TRBJ2-1	TGTGCCACCAGTGGCCGGACAGGGGAGTCTTACAATGAGCAGTTCTTC	CATSGRTGESYNEQFF
16	TRBV4-1	NA	NA	TRBJ2-7	TGCGCCAGCAGCCAAGAGAGTTTCCCGAGTTTGGATGAGCAGTACTTC	CASSQESFPSLDEQYF
15	TRBV18	many	TRBD2	TRBJ2-7	TGTGCCAGCTCACCAGGGACTAGCGCGTCCTACGAGCAGTACTTC	CASSPGTSASYEQYF
14	TRBV20-1	NA	NA	TRBJ1-4	TGCAGTGCTAGCGGCGGGACGGGGTTGGAAAAACTGTTTTTT	CSASGGTGLEKLFF
17	TRBV7-8	NA	TRBD2	TRBJ2-1	TGTGCCAGCAGCTTAGCGCCGGGGGTAGCGGGGGGGCGTGAGCAGTTCTTC	CASSLAPGVAGGREQFF
13	TRBV20-1	NA	NA	TRBJ1-2	TGCAGTGCTAGTCGCCCAGGGGACTATGGCTACACCTTC	CSASRPGDYGYTF
15	TRBV7-2	few	NA	TRBJ2-3	TGTGCCAGCAGCTTCTCCCCGGGAGTCACAGATACGCAGTATTTT	CASSFSPGVTDTQYF
16	TRBV5-1	NA	TRBD1	TRBJ2-7	TGCGCCAGCAGCTTGCTTGGGACAGGGGTTGTCTACGAGCAGTACTTC	CASSLLGTGVVYEQYF
15	TRBV27	few	TRBD2	TRBJ2-2	TGTGCCAGCAGTTTACTAGCGGGAGGGGGCGGGGAGCTGTTTTTT	CASSLLAGGGGELFF
13	TRBV21-1	NA	NA	TRBJ2-4	TGTGCCAGCAGCCAACAACCCAAAAACATTCAGTACTTC	CASSQQPKNIQYF
13	TRBV29-1	NA	NA	TRBJ2-1	TGCAGCGTTGAAAATTATAGGTCGAATGAGCAGTTCTTC	CSVENYRSNEQFF
15	TRBV7-9	NA	NA	TRBJ2-1	TGTGCCAGCAGAGGAGGAGCGAACTCCTACAATGAGCAGTTCTTC	CASRGGANSYNEQFF
17	TRBV7-9	NA	TRBD2	TRBJ2-1	TGTGCCAGCAGCGCATTTCGGGGGGGCAGACCCTACAATGAGCAGTTCTTC	CASSAFRGGRPYNEQFF
13	TRBV7-8	few	NA	TRBJ2-3	TGTGCCAGCAGCCACTACCGCGGAGATACGCAGTATTTT	CASSHYRGDTQYF
14	TRBV20-1	few	NA	TRBJ2-5	TGCAGTGCTAGAGTTGGCGTGGCCCGGGAGACCCAGTACTTC	CSARVGVARETQYF
16	TRBV13	NA	NA	TRBJ2-7	TGTGCCAGCAGCTTAGTTCGCCAGTCTTTATCCTACGAGCAGTACTTC	CASSLVRQSLSYEQYF
18	TRBV5-1	NA	NA	TRBJ2-1	TGCGCCAGCAGCTTAGGGACAATAGCGGGCCGCTCCTACAATGAGCAGTTCTTC	CASSLGTIAGRSYNEQFF
13	TRBV19	NA	NA	TRBJ1-5	TGTGCCAGTACCATCGGGGGCAATCAGCCCCAGCATTTT	CASTIGGNQPQHF
14	TRBV28	many	NA	TRBJ1-1	TGTGCCAGCAGTTTTTATGGGGGGCCCACTGAAGCTTTCTTT	CASSFYGGPTEAFF
15	TRBV7-2	many	NA	TRBJ1-6	TGTGCCAGCAGCTTAAATGGAAAAGGGAATTCACCCCTCCACTTT	CASSLNGKGNSPLHF
16	TRBV7-2	NA	TRBD1	TRBJ2-7	TGTGCCAGCAGCTGGGGACCGGACAGGGGGCGCAACGAGCAGTACTTC	CASSWGPDRGRNEQYF
15	TRBV5-1	once	TRBD2	TRBJ2-5	TGCGCCAGCAGCTTGGAGGGACTAGTAAAAGAGACCCAGTACTTC	CASSLEGLVKETQYF
16	TRBV27	NA	TRBD1	TRBJ2-3	TGTGCCAGCCACCCCGCGGTGACAGGGGTTTCAGATACGCAGTATTTT	CASHPAVTGVSDTQYF
12	TRBV28	few	NA	TRBJ1-6	TGTGCCAGCACTCGGCAGTATTCACCCCTCCACTTT	CASTRQYSPLHF
15	TRBV12-3/TRBV12-4	many	NA	TRBJ2-6	TGTGCCAGCAGCCATGAGAGCTCTGGGGCCAACGTCCTGACTTTC	CASSHESSGANVLTF
14	TRBV5-6	NA	NA	TRBJ2-7	TGTGCCAGCAGCTTTATGGGGGCGTATTACGAGCAGTACTTC	CASSFMGAYYEQYF
17	TRBV28	NA	TRBD2	TRBJ2-7	TGTGCCAGCATTTCGGGGACGTCTAGCGGGAGTTTCGACGAGCAGTACTTC	CASISGTSSGSFDEQYF
15	TRBV5-1	few	NA	TRBJ1-1	TGCGCCAGCAGCACCGGGGGTCGGCAGTCCACTGAAGCTTTCTTT	CASSTGGRQSTEAFF
13	TRBV12-3/TRBV12-4	NA	TRBD1	TRBJ1-5	TGTGCCAGCAGCCGGGACAGAGCAGGTCCCCAGCATTTT	CASSRDRAGPQHF
16	TRBV7-8	few	NA	TRBJ2-3	TGTGCCAGCAGCTTACGGGACACCTTAATCACAGATACGCAGTATTTT	CASSLRDTLITDTQYF
18	TRBV11-1	few	TRBD2	TRBJ2-1	TGTGCCAGCAGCTTAGCGCCCTTTAGCGGGGGCCCTTACAATGAGCAGTTCTTC	CASSLAPFSGGPYNEQFF
15	TRBV7-3	NA	NA	TRBJ2-3	TGTGCCAGCAGCTTGGGGGCAGGGAAGGCAGATACGCAGTATTTT	CASSLGAGKADTQYF